This T cell receptor beta chain was captured by sequencing in a study of cytotoxic CD8 clonotypes in ibrutinib-treated CLL. Study overall: Overall, around 25 responses were partial and 2 complete; following median about 70 months, roughly 15 patients stayed remitted and about 12 progressed.

Germline V lookup: CDR1 MNHEY, CDR2 SVGAGI. This CDR3 contains 15 residues. Trimming pared 6 bases from V and 0 bases from J, leaving 12 bases between. Profiling relied on immunoSEQ multiplex PCR, and the TCRdb table lists in-frame clones only, not all of them. Found here are about 80,000 clones, 70% to 80% of them singletons; the top ten hold approximately 4.4%. The chain couples TRBV6-5 to TRBJ1-5, with D possibly being TRBD1 (5 bases). This clonotype originated in a human donor with chronic lymphocytic leukemia. Sequenced material: PBMCs, taken after 12 months of ibrutinib treatment. The CDR3 DNA reads as TGTGCCAGCAGCCCCGACAGTTATAGCAATCAGCCCCAGCATTTT. Its protein product is CASSPDSYSNQPQHF.